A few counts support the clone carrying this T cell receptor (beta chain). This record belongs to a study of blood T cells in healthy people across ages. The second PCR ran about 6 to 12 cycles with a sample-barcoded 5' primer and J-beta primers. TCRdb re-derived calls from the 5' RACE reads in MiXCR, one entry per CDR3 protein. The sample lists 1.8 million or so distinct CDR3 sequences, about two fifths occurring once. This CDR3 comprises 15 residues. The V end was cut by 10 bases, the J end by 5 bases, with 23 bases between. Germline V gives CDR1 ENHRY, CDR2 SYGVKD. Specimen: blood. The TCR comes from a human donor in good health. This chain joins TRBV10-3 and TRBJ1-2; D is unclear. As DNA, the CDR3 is TGTGCCACCTTAGCCGACGTCCGGGTAAATTATGGCTACACCTTC. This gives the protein CATLADVRVNYGYTF.